The 31 T cell receptor beta chains listed next were all sequenced from one sample in a study of synovial regulatory T cells in juvenile arthritis. TCRdb's copy holds only in-frame clones and misses some; the assay was immunoSEQ multiplex PCR. The sample holds around 9,500 clones. Specimen: Treg cells from blood. As to subset: remaining (HLA-DR-negative) circulating blood Treg cells. The receptors shown here come from a donor younger than 30 with juvenile idiopathic arthritis.

This chain joins TRBV7-9 and TRBJ1-2. The V gene's germline CDR1 is SEHNR and CDR2 FQNEAQ (reference sequence). This CDR3 is 15 amino acids long. No DNA is listed. The CDR3 reads CAGGVLTRLEDGYTF.

This chain joins TRBV27 and TRBJ1-6. CDR3 length: 15 residues. Only the protein is on record. CDR1 is MNHEY and CDR2 is SMNVEV in the germline V gene (reference sequence). The CDR3 loop is CASRGLGDFNSPLHF.

The chain carries TRBV11-3 and TRBJ2-1; TCRdb's D call of TRBD2 is untestable without DNA. Germline V lookup: CDR1 SGHNT, CDR2 YENEEA. The CDR3 spans 14 residues. The coding DNA is unavailable. The CDR3 region is CASSQGLAGNEQFF.

The chain recombines TRBV7-8 with TRBJ2-5; the TCRdb call, TRBD1, lacks DNA for checking. The CDR3 loop spans 17 amino acids. A DNA sequence was not provided. CDR1 and CDR2 from the germline V gene are SGHVS and FQNEAQ. The CDR3: CASSLEGSRGDRETQYF.

This clone ranks as medium-sized in terms of frequency. V gene TRBV5-4 combines with J gene TRBJ1-3; TCRdb names TRBD1, which stays unverified in the absence of DNA. Germline V lookup: CDR1 SGHNT, CDR2 YYREEE (reference sequence). CDR3 length: 14 amino acids. No DNA sequence is on record. The CDR3 spells CASSLDRAGNTIYF.

The V call is TRBV7-2, the J call TRBJ1-1. In germline, CDR1 is SGHTA, CDR2 FQGNSA. CDR3 length: 15 amino acids. No DNA sequence is on record. This CDR3 is CASRSFRWGLGEAFF.

This sequence joins TRBV30 and TRBJ1-1; the D call from TCRdb, TRBD1, cannot be confirmed without DNA. This CDR3 has 13 residues. No DNA has been recorded. CDR1 is GTSNPN and CDR2 is SVGIG in the germline V gene (reference sequence). The CDR3 loop is CAWSVGRNTEAFF.

The chain recombines TRBV7-8 with TRBJ1-1. CDR1 SGHVS and CDR2 FQNEAQ come from the germline V gene. This CDR3 has 13 residues. A DNA sequence was not provided. CDR3 region: CASSLHLGAEAFF.

This chain uses TRBV6-6 with TRBJ1-1; TCRdb lists TRBD1, though no DNA is available to test this call. Germline V lookup: CDR1 MNHNY, CDR2 SVGAGI (reference sequence). This CDR3 is 13 amino acids long. No DNA appears here. CDR3: CASSYRQGAAAFF.

Here the CDR3 reads CASSLEEDSYEQYF. This chain uses TRBV9 with TRBJ2-7. There are 14 residues in the CDR3. Only the protein is on record. Germline CDR1 and CDR2: SGDLS and YYNGEE.

V usage is TRBV7-2 and J usage is TRBJ1-2; TCRdb names TRBD1, which stays unverified in the absence of DNA. The V gene's germline CDR1 is SGHTA and CDR2 FQGNSA. CDR3 size: 14 residues. No nucleotide data were recorded. CDR3 sequence: CASSLDTSRLGYTF.

The gene calls are TRBV7-2 and TRBJ1-2; TCRdb's D gene call, TRBD1, goes unchecked for lack of DNA. The CDR3 totals 16 residues. The protein alone is recorded here. Germline loops: CDR1 SGHTA, CDR2 FQGNSA. The CDR3 sequence is CASSPRTGGVNYGYTF.

The chain couples TRBV5-1 to TRBJ2-5. Germline V gene lookup returns CDR1 SGHRS and CDR2 YFSETQ. CDR3 size: 14 residues. This entry has no DNA. CDR3 loop: CASSLGGSEETQYF. Looking up the rest from reference TRBV5-1 and TRBJ2-5 gives the full variable domain: KAGVTQTPRYLIKTRGQQVTLSCSPISGHRSVSWYQQTPGQGLQFLFEYFSETQRNKGNFPGRFSGRQFSNSRSEMNVSTLELGDSALYLCASSLGGSEETQYFGPGTRLLVL.

The chain has TRBV2 and TRBJ2-7; TCRdb designates TRBD1, a call that cannot be tested without DNA. CDR3 length equals 11 residues. This entry has no DNA. Germline CDR1 reads SNHLY; CDR2 reads FYNNEI. The CDR3 loop reads CASSQGVEQYF.

This rearrangement joins TRBV29-1 to TRBJ1-2. This CDR3 spans 13 amino acids. Only the protein is on record. Per germline, CDR1 SQVTM and CDR2 ANQGSEA. CDR3: CSVEDRSLYGYTF.

The chain couples TRBV25-1 to TRBJ1-4. The CDR3 loop spans 14 amino acids. No DNA has been recorded. Germline CDR1 MGHDK, CDR2 SYGVNS. The CDR3 here is CASSERGLDEKLFF.

V usage is TRBV2 and J usage is TRBJ2-3. Germline V gives CDR1 SNHLY, CDR2 FYNNEI. This CDR3 has 13 residues. No DNA sequence was recorded. The CDR3 spells CASSEDSTDTQYF. Full variable domain (outside the CDR3, taken from reference TRBV2 and TRBJ2-3): EPEVTQTPSHQVTQMGQEVILRCVPISNHLYFYWYRQILGQKVEFLVSFYNNEISEKSEIFDDQFSVERPDGSNFTLKIRSTKLEDSAMYFCASSEDSTDTQYFGPGTRLTVL.

The chain links TRBV2 to TRBJ2-3; there is no DNA to check the TCRdb D call of TRBD2. This CDR3 spans 15 amino acids. Nucleotide data are not available. Per the germline V gene, CDR1 is SNHLY and CDR2 is FYNNEI. The chain's CDR3 is CARGKRETSTDTQYF.

The rearrangement uses TRBV9 and TRBJ2-1. This CDR3 spans 15 amino acids. No DNA sequence was recorded. The germline V gene encodes CDR1 SGDLS and CDR2 YYNGEE. CDR3 residues: CASSVASQPRNEQFF.

The rearrangement joins TRBV18 to TRBJ2-4; the D call from TCRdb, TRBD1, cannot be confirmed without DNA. The CDR3 contains 17 residues. There is no recorded DNA. The germline gives CDR1 KGHSH, CDR2 LQKENI. The CDR3 sequence is CASSPPGRVSAKNIQYF.

CDR3 in amino acids: CATSRDIGRAEAFF. The V call is TRBV15, the J call TRBJ1-1. This CDR3 region has 14 residues. No DNA is listed. Germline V gene lookup returns CDR1 LNHNV and CDR2 YYDKDF (reference sequence).

The chain employs TRBV5-1 and TRBJ2-3; the D gene TCRdb calls, TRBD1, cannot be checked with no DNA. CDR3 length: 16 amino acids. The DNA sequence is not available. Germline CDR1 and CDR2: SGHRS and YFSETQ. Here the CDR3 reads CASSPAGQGYTDTQYF. The full variable domain, rest sourced from reference TRBV5-1 and TRBJ2-3, is KAGVTQTPRYLIKTRGQQVTLSCSPISGHRSVSWYQQTPGQGLQFLFEYFSETQRNKGNFPGRFSGRQFSNSRSEMNVSTLELGDSALYLCASSPAGQGYTDTQYFGPGTRLTVL.

This clone is classed as medium-sized (0.01 to 0.1%) by frequency. This chain links TRBV21-1 with TRBJ1-5; TCRdb gives TRBD1 as the D gene, but with no DNA this cannot be confirmed. TRBV21-1 is a known pseudogene. The CDR3 runs 17 residues. No DNA accompanies this entry. CDR3 sequence: CASRRDRVILGNQPQHF.

The chain has TRBV5-4 and TRBJ2-3; TCRdb names TRBD2, which stays unverified in the absence of DNA. This CDR3 has 14 amino acids. No coding sequence is recorded. In germline, CDR1 is SGHNT, CDR2 YYREEE (reference sequence). Here the CDR3 reads CASSSGGARDTQYF. The complete variable domain, with remaining parts taken from reference TRBV5-4 and TRBJ2-3, reads ETGVTQSPTHLIKTRGQQVTLRCSSQSGHNTVSWYQQALGQGPQFIFQYYREEENGRGNFPPRFSGLQFPNYSSELNVNALELDDSALYLCASSSGGARDTQYFGPGTRLTVL.

This rearrangement joins TRBV6-1 to TRBJ2-7; TCRdb returns TRBD2, unconfirmable since there is no DNA. CDR3 length: 15 amino acids. The record lacks a DNA sequence. Germline CDR1 reads MNHNS; CDR2 reads SASEGT. The CDR3 reads CASSERGGSSYEQYF.

The CDR3 loop is CASRSGTPTLGYGYTF. V is TRBV7-9 and J is TRBJ1-2; TCRdb's assignment of TRBD1 cannot be checked, as there is no DNA. This CDR3 comprises 16 residues. The protein alone is recorded here. Germline CDR1 is SEHNR and CDR2 is FQNEAQ (reference sequence).

This sequence joins TRBV5-4 and TRBJ1-2. This CDR3 spans 13 amino acids. This entry has no DNA. The germline CDR1 and CDR2 sequences are SGHNT and YYREEE (reference sequence). The CDR3 sequence is CASSLRAGYGYTF.

This chain joins TRBV7-2 and TRBJ1-2; TCRdb calls TRBD1, which cannot be checked without DNA. The germline CDR1 and CDR2 sequences are SGHTA and FQGNSA. The CDR3 covers 15 residues. The DNA is not on file. The CDR3 spells CASSLVGGTVYGYTF.

The chain carries TRBV4-2 and TRBJ1-1; no DNA is available, so the TRBD1 call from TCRdb remains unchecked. This CDR3 is built from 11 residues. The DNA is unrecorded. Germline CDR1 LGHNA, CDR2 YNFKEQ. The chain's CDR3 is CASSRTGEAFF.

This clone registers medium-sized by frequency. The J gene is TRBJ1-3, the V gene TRBV10-1. The germline V gene encodes CDR1 WNHNN and CDR2 SYGVQD (reference sequence). The CDR3 contains 15 residues. No DNA has been recorded. CDR3 sequence reads: CASSDETGEGNTIYF.

The chain couples TRBV5-4 to TRBJ2-5. Germline CDR1 is SGHNT and CDR2 is YYREEE (reference sequence). The CDR3 has 13 residues. No DNA has been recorded. CDR3 amino acids: CASSGDVEETQYF.